This T cell receptor (beta chain) was recovered during a study of shared clonotypes between healthy human individuals. General study findings and limits: Unshared clonotypes carried lower generation probabilities than those common to all four donors. Among donors, sharing of clonotypes was expected to be affected by sequencing depth.

The study drew all its donors from Caucasian adults living in Nashville, Tennessee. This clone appeared a few times. Its antigen is not identified. Other DNA variants within this sample encode the same CDR3. The input for sorted-subset replicate PCRs was about 200 ng DNA, about 30,000 T cell genomes. Method: immunoSEQ multiplex PCR; TCRdb's copy keeps in-frame clones and lacks some. The sample yields about 1.1 million clones, 70% to 85% seen once. The sequence was obtained from a man between 18 and 35 years old in good health. Some clones in this sample may be carry-over from other donors' samples. Sequenced: memory CD4+ T cells from PBMCs. The sample's subset: CD45RA-negative fraction.

CDR3 region: CASSLGGADTQYF. CDR3 in DNA: TGTGCCAGCAGCTTAGGAGGGGCAGATACGCAGTATTTT. The chain is built from TRBV7-3 and TRBJ2-3, with D possibly matching TRBD2 (6 bases). Trimming removed 2 bases at V and 4 bases at J, with 7 bases between. The CDR3 has 13 residues. CDR1 and CDR2 from the germline V gene are SGHTA and FQGTGA.